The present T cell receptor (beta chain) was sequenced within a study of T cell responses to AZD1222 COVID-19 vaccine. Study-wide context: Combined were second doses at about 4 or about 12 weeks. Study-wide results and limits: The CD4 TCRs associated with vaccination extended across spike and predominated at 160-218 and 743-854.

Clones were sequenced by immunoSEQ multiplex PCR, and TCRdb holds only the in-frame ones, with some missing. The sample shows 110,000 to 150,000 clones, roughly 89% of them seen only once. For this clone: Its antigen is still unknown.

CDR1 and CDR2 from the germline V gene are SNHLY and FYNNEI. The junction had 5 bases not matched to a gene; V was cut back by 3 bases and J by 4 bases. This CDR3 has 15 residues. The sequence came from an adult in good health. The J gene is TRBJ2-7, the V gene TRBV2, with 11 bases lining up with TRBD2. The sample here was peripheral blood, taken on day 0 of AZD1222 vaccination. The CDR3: CASSEELAGVYEQYF. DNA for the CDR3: TGTGCCAGCAGTGAGGAACTAGCGGGAGTTTACGAGCAGTACTTC.